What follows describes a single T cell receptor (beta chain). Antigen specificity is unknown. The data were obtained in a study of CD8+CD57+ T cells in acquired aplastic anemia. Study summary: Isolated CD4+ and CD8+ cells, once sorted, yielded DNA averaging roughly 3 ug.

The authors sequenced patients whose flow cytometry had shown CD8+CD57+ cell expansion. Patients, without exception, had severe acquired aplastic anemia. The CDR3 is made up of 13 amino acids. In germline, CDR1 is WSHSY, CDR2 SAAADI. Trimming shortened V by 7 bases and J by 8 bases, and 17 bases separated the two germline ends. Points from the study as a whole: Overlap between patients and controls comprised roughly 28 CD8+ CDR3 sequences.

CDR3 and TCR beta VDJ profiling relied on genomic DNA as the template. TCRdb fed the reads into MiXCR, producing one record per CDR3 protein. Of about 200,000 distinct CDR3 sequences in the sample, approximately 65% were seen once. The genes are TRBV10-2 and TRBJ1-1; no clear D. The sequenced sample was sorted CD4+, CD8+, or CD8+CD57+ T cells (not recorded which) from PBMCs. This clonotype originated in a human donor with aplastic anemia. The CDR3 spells CASNPSREGEAFF. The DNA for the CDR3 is TGCGCCAGCAATCCCTCCCGGGAAGGAGAAGCTTTCTTT.